The T cell receptor beta chain described here comes from a study of CD4+ T cells in melanoma. Study-wide results and limits: Reportedly, melanoma neoantigen-specific CD4+ T cells showed varied differentiation states. CD8+ T cell, macrophage and B cell function reportedly correlated with neoantigen-specific CD4+ T cells.

This CDR3 region has 15 residues. Looked up from germline, CDR1 is MNHEY and CDR2 is SMNVEV (reference sequence). J lost 6 bases, V lost 7 bases, and 10 bases had no gene match. This clone appeared a single time. Its antigen is not identified. Produced via immunoSEQ multiplex PCR; TCRdb's table is partial and in-frame only. The sample has around 9,500 clones, approximately 72% seen once; the top ten hold approximately 24%. Sequencing used tumor tissue. The sequence came from a human donor with melanoma. The chain has TRBV27 and TRBJ2-1; 9 nucleotides match TRBD2. CDR3 residues: CASNLSGGASNEQFF. The CDR3 DNA sequence: TGTGCCAGCAACCTTAGCGGGGGCGCCTCCAATGAGCAGTTCTTC.